Listed below are T cell receptor beta chains from one sample, sequenced in a study of regulatory and conventional T cells in RAG deficiency. Assay: immunoSEQ multiplex PCR; the TCRdb copy retains only in-frame clones and omits some. The sample carries about 12,000 clones, about 92% recorded once. The same data also contributed to another study, on regulatory T cells.

Sequenced input: CD4+ effector T cells sorted from blood. The receptor source for this set is a human donor in good health. CDR3s leave out the opening cysteine and the closing phenylalanine or tryptophan.

v_call	cdr3_aa
TRBV18	ASSPQSLPGANVLT
TRBV5-1	ASSSGQPNTEAF
TRBV5-8	ASAHYGGRSPLH
TRBV6-5	ASSYMGGSYEQY
TRBV6-5	ASRTNRGSTEAF
TRBV6-1	ASSGEGLAVSYNEQF
TRBV29-1	SVALRTGYRGNTEAF
TRBV15	ATSRDRGSDEQY
TRBV29-1	SVEKVAPRGTIY
TRBV7-9	ASSPGTVNYGYT
TRBV15	ATSRGGQGSDEQY
TRBV27	ASSSTRFFQPDTQY
TRBV19	ASSKGLAGAREQY
TRBV6-1	ASTSWTDLYGYT
TRBV6-6	ASTRTGGETQY
TRBV6-5	ASTPLGRYTGELF
TRBV2	ASSDLSLAQPQH
TRBV5-1	ASSLSTDTQY
TRBV30	AWTVYRGQTDTQY
TRBV6-1	ASSEWRAGGSYEQY
TRBV19	ASSIERGANEKLF
TRBV5-1	ASSLGTSGGYGYNEQF
TRBV19	ASNKGAGGGYEQY
TRBV5-1	ASSPTARADTQY
TRBV5-3	ARSFSPGTSGVFANTGELF
TRBV4-1	ASSQGRTSGRAAYNEQF
TRBV29-1	SVPRGSADTQY
TRBV5-4	AGHRSLGYSGYT
TRBV9	ASSLQGGITGELF
TRBV5-1	ASSPDRDTEAF
TRBV6-5	ASSYRQGNSEAF
TRBV5-4	ASSPRQGAGTEAF
TRBV11-2	ASRLGLNYEQY
TRBV5-1	ASSPMAGMDTEAF
TRBV11-2	ASSLVAGGHEQY
TRBV9	ASSGGLAGHTDTQY
TRBV2	ASSALRDLYSYEQY
TRBV30	AWSVLGSSNSPLH